This TCR beta chain is drawn from a study of OX40 agonist ivuxolimab in advanced cancers. Study context: Aged roughly 20 to 85 with a mean of about 63 years, they were under 85% male. Eligibility rules accepted prior anti-PD-1, anti-PD-L1 or anti-CTLA-4 therapy, and over 30% had some.

TCRdb keeps only in-frame clones here, not all; method: immunoSEQ multiplex PCR. The sample shows 35,000 to 45,000 clones, 60% to 85% of them seen only once. From germline, CDR1 is SGHTS and CDR2 YDEGEE. The trim removed 3 bases at V and 5 bases at J, leaving 14 bases unmatched. The CDR3 runs 17 residues. This clonotype was sampled from an adult with an advanced solid tumor such as melanoma, head and neck, liver or kidney cancer. V gene TRBV5-8 combines with J gene TRBJ2-3; TRBD1 agrees at 8 bases. The sequenced sample was CD4+ or CD8+ T cells sorted from blood, obtained in a trial of the OX40 agonist ivuxolimab. The CDR3 reads CASSWGGRGQVIDTQYF. DNA of the CDR3: TGTGCCAGCAGCTGGGGAGGCAGGGGGCAAGTTATAGATACGCAGTATTTT.